The rows below give T cell receptor beta chains drawn from one sample of a study of beta chain features in type 1 diabetes. The assay was immunoSEQ multiplex PCR, and TCRdb's table has in-frame clones only and misses some. The data hold 500,000 to 850,000 clones, with roughly an eighth observed a single time. The sequencing input was naive CD4+ T cells from blood. The source of these receptors is a man between 18 and 29 years old with type 1 diabetes. Both conserved end residues are part of each CDR3. A D gene is named only where the DNA matches it firmly. A row's size may be missing; if present it is once, few, many or a size class.

D: NA; V: TRBV7-9; size: NA; J: TRBJ2-2; DNA: TGTGCCAGCTTCCCAACTTCCGGGGAGCTGTTTTTT; CDR3: CASFPTSGELFF
D: NA; V: TRBV30; size: few; J: TRBJ1-1; DNA: TGTGCCTGGAGTGTACGGGGGGCCACTGAAGCTTTCTTT; CDR3: CAWSVRGATEAFF
D: NA; V: TRBV2; size: few; J: TRBJ2-2; DNA: TGTGCCAGCAGTGACACTAACACCGGGGAGCTGTTTTTT; CDR3: CASSDTNTGELFF
D: TRBD2; V: TRBV29-1; size: NA; J: TRBJ2-1; DNA: TGCAGCGTTGAAGGTAGCGGGGGTTACAATGAGCAGTTCTTC; CDR3: CSVEGSGGYNEQFF
D: TRBD1; V: TRBV5-4; size: NA; J: TRBJ1-2; DNA: TGTGCCAGCAGCTTGGAGACAGGGTTATCTCGCGGCTACACCTTC; CDR3: CASSLETGLSRGYTF
D: NA; V: TRBV4-3; size: NA; J: TRBJ2-1; DNA: TGCGCCAGCAGCCAAGAGGCGGCCTCCTACAATGAGCAGTTCTTC; CDR3: CASSQEAASYNEQFF
D: NA; V: TRBV30; size: few; J: TRBJ2-7; DNA: TGTGCCTGGTCCACCGGGACGGGTAGCTCCTACGAGCAGTACTTC; CDR3: CAWSTGTGSSYEQYF
D: NA; V: TRBV7-9; size: NA; J: TRBJ1-3; DNA: TGTGCCAGCAGATCTACAGGGATTAACACCATATATTTT; CDR3: CASRSTGINTIYF
D: NA; V: TRBV4-3; size: NA; J: TRBJ1-1; DNA: TGCGCCAGCAGCCAAGGGACACCGAATATGAACACTGAAGCTTTCTTT; CDR3: CASSQGTPNMNTEAFF
D: NA; V: TRBV10-3; size: few; J: TRBJ2-5; DNA: TGTGCCATCAGTGAAGGCTTCGAGACCCAGTACTTC; CDR3: CAISEGFETQYF
D: NA; V: TRBV30; size: NA; J: TRBJ2-7; DNA: TGTGCCTGGAGTGTCAGGGGCGTGGACGAGCAGTACTTC; CDR3: CAWSVRGVDEQYF
D: TRBD2; V: TRBV5-1; size: NA; J: TRBJ2-5; DNA: TGCGCCAGCAGTAGAGCGGGGGGCCAAGAGACCCAGTACTTC; CDR3: CASSRAGGQETQYF
D: NA; V: TRBV7-2; size: NA; J: TRBJ1-2; DNA: TGTGCCAGCAGCCCCATTGGGTTGAACTATGGCTACACCTTC; CDR3: CASSPIGLNYGYTF
D: TRBD1; V: TRBV5-1; size: NA; J: TRBJ1-5; DNA: TGCGCCAGCAGCTTGGACAGGGGTGGTCGGCCCCAGCATTTT; CDR3: CASSLDRGGRPQHF
D: TRBD2; V: TRBV30; size: few; J: TRBJ2-3; DNA: TGTGCCCTTGAGGGGCTAGCGGGGGGCTTGTCAGATACGCAGTATTTT; CDR3: CALEGLAGGLSDTQYF
D: NA; V: TRBV14; size: NA; J: TRBJ1-2; DNA: TGTGCCAGCAGCCCCGGGATATGGGGAGAATTCTATGGCTACACCTTC; CDR3: CASSPGIWGEFYGYTF
D: NA; V: TRBV9; size: few; J: TRBJ1-1; DNA: TGTGCCAGCAGCGTAGAAGGACGGGACACTGAAGCTTTCTTT; CDR3: CASSVEGRDTEAFF
D: NA; V: TRBV12-2; size: NA; J: TRBJ1-2; DNA: TGTGCAAGTCGCTTAGGACGGGCAGGCTATGGCTACACCTTC; CDR3: CASRLGRAGYGYTF
D: NA; V: TRBV9; size: NA; J: TRBJ1-2; DNA: TGTGCCAGCAGTCCCACGGTATTGGGCTACACCTTC; CDR3: CASSPTVLGYTF
D: NA; V: TRBV5-6; size: NA; J: TRBJ2-1; DNA: TGTGCCAGCAGCTCCTGGACACGGTGGTCTTCAAGGCCGCAGTTCTTC; CDR3: CASSSWTRWSSRPQFF
D: TRBD1; V: TRBV10-3; size: NA; J: TRBJ2-3; DNA: TGTGCCATCGGACAGGGGAGCACAGATACGCAGTATTTT; CDR3: CAIGQGSTDTQYF
D: NA; V: TRBV4-1; size: NA; J: TRBJ1-1; DNA: TGCGCCAGCCGGCGGGTAGGGAACACTGAAGCTTTCTTT; CDR3: CASRRVGNTEAFF
D: NA; V: TRBV30; size: few; J: TRBJ2-5; DNA: TGTGCCTGGAGTGGGGGGGGACACTCTCAAGAGACCCAGTACTTC; CDR3: CAWSGGGHSQETQYF
D: NA; V: TRBV6-5; size: few; J: TRBJ1-1; DNA: TGTGCCAGCAGTTATCATGGGAAGAACACTGAAGCTTTCTTT; CDR3: CASSYHGKNTEAFF
D: TRBD2; V: TRBV6-6; size: NA; J: TRBJ2-5; DNA: TGTGCCAGCAGTACCCCCAGGCGGGGGAGGGAAGAGACCCAGTACTTC; CDR3: CASSTPRRGREETQYF
D: NA; V: TRBV6-6; size: few; J: TRBJ2-3; DNA: TGTGCCAGCAGATCCCCTTCAGATACGCAGTATTTT; CDR3: CASRSPSDTQYF
D: NA; V: TRBV4-2; size: few; J: TRBJ1-6; DNA: TGTGCCAGCAGTCCCACAGGGATTCCACCCCTCCACTTT; CDR3: CASSPTGIPPLHF
D: NA; V: TRBV30; size: NA; J: TRBJ1-5; DNA: TGTGCCTGGAGTCCATCCCTAAATCAGCCCCAGCATTTT; CDR3: CAWSPSLNQPQHF
D: NA; V: TRBV6-5; size: NA; J: TRBJ1-5; DNA: TGTGCCAGCAGTTACTCGGCGGCGTTGTGGCAGCCCCAGCATTTT; CDR3: CASSYSAALWQPQHF
D: TRBD2; V: TRBV29-1; size: NA; J: TRBJ2-5; DNA: TGCAGCGTAGACGCTAGCGGACAAGAGACCCAGTACTTC; CDR3: CSVDASGQETQYF
D: NA; V: TRBV5-1; size: NA; J: TRBJ2-5; DNA: TGCGCCAGCAGCCCCTCTGCAAGCGAGACCCAGTACTTC; CDR3: CASSPSASETQYF
D: TRBD1; V: TRBV2; size: NA; J: TRBJ2-7; DNA: TGTGCCAGCAGGGGACAGGGTTCCTACGAGCAGTACTTC; CDR3: CASRGQGSYEQYF
D: NA; V: TRBV25-1; size: few; J: TRBJ2-7; DNA: TGTGCCAGCAGTGCTTCCCACTCCACAGGGACCGAGCAGTACTTC; CDR3: CASSASHSTGTEQYF
D: NA; V: TRBV30; size: NA; J: TRBJ1-2; DNA: TGTGCCTGGAGTCTCCTCTATGGCTACACCTTC; CDR3: CAWSLLYGYTF
D: NA; V: TRBV6-5; size: NA; J: TRBJ1-2; DNA: TGTGCCAGCAGTTACCAGGGAGCTGCTAACTATGGCTACACCTTC; CDR3: CASSYQGAANYGYTF
D: NA; V: TRBV28; size: NA; J: TRBJ1-4; DNA: TGTGCCAGCAGCCCTCCAGGGTCCCTTAATGAAAAACTGTTTTTT; CDR3: CASSPPGSLNEKLFF
D: NA; V: TRBV19; size: few; J: TRBJ2-7; DNA: TGTGCCAGTAGAAGGGGGTTAATCGGCGAGCAGTACTTC; CDR3: CASRRGLIGEQYF
D: NA; V: TRBV28; size: once; J: TRBJ1-1; DNA: TGTGCCAGCAGCCGCGACGGCCCAGGGGCTTTCTTT; CDR3: CASSRDGPGAFF
D: TRBD1; V: TRBV9; size: few; J: TRBJ2-5; DNA: TGTGCCAGCAGCCCCCGGACAGGGGTAGAGACCCAGTACTTC; CDR3: CASSPRTGVETQYF
D: TRBD2; V: TRBV29-1; size: NA; J: TRBJ2-1; DNA: TGCAGCGGCAGACTAGCGGGTCCCTACAATGAGCAGTTCTTC; CDR3: CSGRLAGPYNEQFF
D: NA; V: TRBV18; size: NA; J: TRBJ2-3; DNA: TGTGCCAGCTCAGAACTCCCCAGGGATACAGATACGCAGTATTTT; CDR3: CASSELPRDTDTQYF
D: NA; V: TRBV6-1; size: NA; J: TRBJ2-2; DNA: TGTGCCAGCACGCTAGCGAACACCGGGGAGCTGTTTTTT; CDR3: CASTLANTGELFF
D: NA; V: TRBV2; size: NA; J: TRBJ2-1; DNA: TGTGCCAGCAGTGGTTACAATGAGCAGTTCTTC; CDR3: CASSGYNEQFF
D: NA; V: TRBV4-2; size: few; J: TRBJ2-5; DNA: TGTGCCAGCAGCCAAGAAAGACGGGGGGCCGGGGAGACCCAGTACTTC; CDR3: CASSQERRGAGETQYF
D: TRBD2; V: TRBV10-3; size: few; J: TRBJ2-3; DNA: TGTGCCATCAGTTTAGCGGGAGGAAGGGGCACAGATACGCAGTATTTT; CDR3: CAISLAGGRGTDTQYF
D: NA; V: TRBV5-4; size: few; J: TRBJ2-3; DNA: TGTGCCAGCAGCTTGAAAGCGGACGCAGATACGCAGTATTTT; CDR3: CASSLKADADTQYF
D: TRBD1; V: TRBV7-9; size: few; J: TRBJ1-2; DNA: TGTGCCAGCAGCCCCGGACAGGGGCAAGGCGGCTACACCTTC; CDR3: CASSPGQGQGGYTF
D: NA; V: TRBV18; size: NA; J: TRBJ1-2; DNA: TGTGCCAGCTCGCAGGACATTTTCTATGGCTACACCTTC; CDR3: CASSQDIFYGYTF
D: NA; V: TRBV20-1; size: NA; J: TRBJ2-5; DNA: TGCAGTGCCTTAGCCCGGGAGACCCAGTACTTC; CDR3: CSALARETQYF
D: NA; V: TRBV2; size: NA; J: TRBJ1-6; DNA: TGTGCCAGCACCTTTCAGGAGAATTCACCCCTCCACTTT; CDR3: CASTFQENSPLHF
D: NA; V: TRBV6-5; size: few; J: TRBJ1-5; DNA: TGTGCCAGCACCCCTTCGGGGCAGAATCAGCCCCAGCATTTT; CDR3: CASTPSGQNQPQHF
D: NA; V: TRBV9; size: NA; J: TRBJ2-1; DNA: TGTGCCAGCAGCGTAGGGCTAGGACGAGGTCGCTCCTACAATGAGCAGTTCTTC; CDR3: CASSVGLGRGRSYNEQFF